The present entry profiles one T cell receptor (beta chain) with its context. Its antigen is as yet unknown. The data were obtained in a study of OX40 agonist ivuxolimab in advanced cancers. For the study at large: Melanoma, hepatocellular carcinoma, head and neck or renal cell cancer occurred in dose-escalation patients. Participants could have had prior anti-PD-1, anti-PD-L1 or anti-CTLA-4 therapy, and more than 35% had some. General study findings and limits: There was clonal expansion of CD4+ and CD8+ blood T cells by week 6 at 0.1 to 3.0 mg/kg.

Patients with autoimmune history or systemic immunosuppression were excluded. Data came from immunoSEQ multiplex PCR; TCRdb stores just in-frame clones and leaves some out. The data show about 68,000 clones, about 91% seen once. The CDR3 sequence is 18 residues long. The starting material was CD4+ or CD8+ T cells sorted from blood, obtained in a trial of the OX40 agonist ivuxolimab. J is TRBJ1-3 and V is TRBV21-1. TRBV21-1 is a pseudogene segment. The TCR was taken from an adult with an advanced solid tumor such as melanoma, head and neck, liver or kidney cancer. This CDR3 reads CANSEMAALSDPGNTIYF. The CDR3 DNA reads TGTGCAAACAGCGAAATGGCAGCACTTTCCGACCCTGGAAACACCATATATTTT.